The 9 T cell receptor beta chains in this list originate from one sample, sequenced in a study of shared T cell receptors in the human thymus. The table came from immunoSEQ multiplex PCR; TCRdb's copy has only in-frame clones and leaves some out. This sample yields roughly 700,000 clones, of which over 75% are seen a single time; 0.0085% to 0.012% belongs to the top ten. These data also featured in a second study, about human thymus T cells.

The sample taken for sequencing was thymocytes. These receptors originate from a boy younger than two with a congenital heart defect.

The CDR3 region is CASSYSLDSGTGELFF. The CDR3, as DNA: TGTGCCAGCAGTTACTCCTTAGACAGTGGTACCGGGGAGCTGTTTTTT. The chain employs TRBV6-6 and TRBJ2-2; a possible D gene is TRBD1 (5 bases). CDR3 size: 16 residues. Germline CDR1 is MNHNY and CDR2 is SVGAGI (reference sequence). Trimming removed 0 bases at V and 5 bases at J, with 13 bases between.

V usage is TRBV28 and J usage is TRBJ2-5, with no clear D. V dropped 5 bases and J dropped 3 bases, with 10 bases sitting between them. The CDR3 is 13 amino acids. Germline V gene sequence: CDR1 MDHEN, CDR2 SYDVKM. This chain's CDR3 is CASSSSAEETQYF. In DNA form, the CDR3 reads TGTGCCAGCAGTAGTAGTGCGGAAGAGACCCAGTACTTC.

The chain employs TRBV11-2 and TRBJ1-2; possible D gene TRBD1, 5 bases. With 4 bases removed from V and 1 base from J, the gap between germline ends came to 13 bases. The CDR3 is made up of 15 amino acids. The germline V gene has CDR1 SGHAT and CDR2 FQNNGV. CDR3 sequence (DNA): TGTGCCAGCAGCTCCTCGACAGCCTTTAACTATGGCTACACCTTC. It specifies CASSSSTAFNYGYTF.

This clone appeared once. V and J are TRBV29-1 and TRBJ2-1, with a weak D call TRBD1 (5 bases). CDR1 is SQVTM and CDR2 is ANQGSEA in the germline V gene. The CDR3 extends over 13 amino acids. The germline V and J ends were trimmed by 6 bases and 10 bases, with 19 bases remaining between them. The CDR3 DNA reads TGCAGCGTGGTGGGTAGGGGTCGGCCCGAGCAGTTCTTC. Protein sequence: CSVVGRGRPEQFF.

The V call is TRBV6-5, the J call TRBJ1-4, with D possibly TRBD1 on 6 matching bases. The CDR3 has 16 amino acids. Between the trimmed V and J ends, which lost 0 bases and 0 bases, there was a span of 8 bases. Per germline, CDR1 MNHEY and CDR2 SVGAGI. The CDR3 is CASSYSNRATNEKLFF. The CDR3 DNA reads TGTGCCAGCAGTTACTCAAACAGGGCAACTAATGAAAAACTGTTTTTT.

The chain carries TRBV14 and TRBJ1-1, with a weak D call TRBD1 (5 bases). The CDR3 is made up of 15 amino acids. CDR1 is SGHDN and CDR2 is FVKESK in the germline V gene. V was cut by 1 base and J by 0 bases, with 9 bases left in between. The CDR3 is CASSQVGRVNTEAFF. CDR3 nucleotides: TGTGCCAGCAGCCAAGTTGGCAGGGTGAACACTGAAGCTTTCTTT.

The CDR3 nucleotides are TGTGCCAGCAGCTTTGCCCCCGACAGGGCGGGCACCGGGGAGCTGTTTTTT. This sequence encodes CASSFAPDRAGTGELFF. The rearrangement links TRBV11-3 to TRBJ2-2; 7 bases are a match to TRBD1. This CDR3 region has 17 residues. Trimming took 3 bases from V and 4 from J; bases not matched to a gene: 11. The germline gives CDR1 SGHNT, CDR2 YENEEA.

This sequence joins TRBV27 and TRBJ2-2, with 7 bases identical to TRBD1. The germline gives CDR1 MNHEY, CDR2 SMNVEV (reference sequence). The CDR3 extends over 21 amino acids. The junction had 26 bases not matched to a gene; V was cut back by 5 bases and J by 5 bases. The CDR3 nucleotides are TGTGCCAGCAGTCTTAACCGACGCTGGACAGGCGCTCAGGGTCGAACCGGGGAGCTGTTTTTT. Translating it yields CASSLNRRWTGAQGRTGELFF.

V and J are TRBV11-2 and TRBJ1-4, with 8 bases fitting TRBD1. From germline, CDR1 is SGHAT and CDR2 FQNNGV. The V segment lost 5 bases and the J segment 10 bases; nucleotides outside the gene matches: 15. The CDR3 has 16 amino acids. Here the CDR3 reads CASSPPTGDTVRKLFF. For the CDR3, the DNA is TGTGCCAGCAGCCCACCGACAGGGGATACGGTCCGAAAACTGTTTTTT.